Listed here is a single TCR beta chain. CDR1 GTSNPN and CDR2 SVGIG come from the germline V gene (reference sequence). V was clipped by 0 bases and J by 7 bases, with 6 bases between them. The CDR3 consists of 12 residues. Clones were read by immunoSEQ multiplex PCR, and TCRdb kept only the in-frame ones, dropping some. The sample yields about 350,000 clones, 80% to 90% seen once. Enrolled through a virtual design, the participants were between roughly 18 and 90 years of age and came from 24 US areas. These data belong to a study of blood T cell repertoires in COVID-19. Study information: Samples of COVID-19 (acute and convalescent) were obtained from the United States, Italy and Spain.

What was sequenced was PBMCs or T cells enriched from blood (not recorded which). This clonotype was sampled from a woman aged 25 to 39 who had recovered from COVID-19. The chain joins TRBV30 to TRBJ1-4; D is perhaps TRBD1 (6 bases). CDR3 region: CAWSVQGEKLFF. The CDR3 nucleotides are TGTGCCTGGAGTGTACAGGGTGAAAAACTGTTTTTT.